The 32 T cell receptor beta chains below come from one sample, sequenced in a study of identical twins. TCRdb processed the 5' RACE reads anew with MiXCR; each CDR3 protein has one entry. The repertoire consists of approximately 490,000 distinct CDR3 sequences, with 20% to 25% occurring once and the leading ten covering approximately 0.48%. Separately, the same data were catalogued under a study of yellow fever vaccine responses in identical twins.

Sequencing was done on a sample of CD4+ T cells sorted from blood. Receptor source: a woman between 18 and 29 years old in good health.

J is TRBJ2-1 and V is TRBV28; D unresolved. There are 16 residues in the CDR3. V was pared by 6 bases and J by 0 bases, with 15 bases between. The germline V gene encodes CDR1 MDHEN and CDR2 SYDVKM. The CDR3 reads CASSIGSQSSYNEQFF. The CDR3 DNA reads TGTGCCAGCAGCATCGGTAGTCAGAGCTCCTACAATGAGCAGTTCTTC.

The rearrangement links TRBV16 to TRBJ1-2, with a possible D match to TRBD1 (5 bases). Per the germline V gene, CDR1 is KGHSY and CDR2 is FQNENV. The V and J ends lost 4 bases and 8 bases respectively, with 26 bases between them. The CDR3 has 17 amino acids. The CDR3 DNA is TGTGCCAGCAGCCGGTTGGGGGACCCCGGTACCGGCGGGGGCTACACCTTC. This sequence encodes CASSRLGDPGTGGGYTF.

This clonotype has just a few counts. The rearrangement joins TRBV5-4 to TRBJ2-7; 13 bases align to TRBD2. J was trimmed by 4 bases and V by 4 bases; bases with no gene match: 8. Looked up from germline, CDR1 is SGHNT and CDR2 is YYREEE (reference sequence). This CDR3 region has 16 residues. CDR3 loop: CASSPTRTSGSYEQYF. The CDR3 coding sequence is TGTGCCAGCAGCCCCACCAGGACTAGCGGGAGTTACGAGCAGTACTTC.

The rearrangement joins TRBV29-1 to TRBJ1-4; D uncertain. V lost 2 bases and J 5 bases, leaving 12 bases between the germline ends. CDR1 and CDR2 from the germline V gene are SQVTM and ANQGSEA. The CDR3 is 14 amino acids. The DNA of the CDR3 is TGCAGCGTTGAAAGGTCAGGCGGGAATGAAAAACTGTTTTTT. Residues: CSVERSGGNEKLFF. The full variable domain, its missing parts supplied by reference TRBV29-1 and TRBJ1-4, is SAVISQKPSRDICQRGTSLTIQCQVDSQVTMMFWYRQQPGQSLTLIATANQGSEATYESGFVIDKFPISRPNLTFSTLTVSNMSPEDSSIYLCSVERSGGNEKLFFGSGTQLSVL.

CDR3 in amino acids: CASSQETRGRNEQYF. CDR3 nucleotide sequence: TGCGCCAGCAGCCAAGAAACGAGGGGACGTAACGAGCAGTACTTC. The chain employs TRBV4-1 and TRBJ2-7; D tentatively fits TRBD1 or TRBD2 (5 bases each). Trimming left V 0 bases short and J 5 bases short, with 14 bases between. Germline V gene data show CDR1 as MGHRA and CDR2 as YSYEKL. The CDR3 runs to 15 residues.

This clonotype was observed a few times. The gene calls are TRBV5-1 and TRBJ1-1; no clear D gene. The V end lost 3 bases, the J end lost 6 bases, and 12 bases lay between the germline ends. Germline loops: CDR1 SGHRS, CDR2 YFSETQ. The CDR3 totals 13 residues. The CDR3 DNA reads as TGCGCCAGCAGCTCCCGAATGGCAGCTGAAGCTTTCTTT. Protein product: CASSSRMAAEAFF.

This clonotype occurred a few times. V is TRBV5-1 and J is TRBJ2-3; D is undetermined. This CDR3 comprises 13 residues. Trimming pared 1 base from V and 6 bases from J, leaving 9 bases between. CDR1 and CDR2 from the germline V gene are SGHRS and YFSETQ. Here the CDR3 reads CASSLNPLDTQYF. CDR3 coding DNA: TGCGCCAGCAGCTTGAACCCCCTGGATACGCAGTATTTT.

This clonotype was found many times. The chain carries TRBV12-3 or TRBV12-4 and TRBJ1-3, with 9 bases that match TRBD1. V shed 5 bases and J 0 bases; nucleotides not matched to a gene: 5. CDR3 length equals 16 residues. The CDR3 is CASSPGQGTSGNTIYF. CDR3 DNA: TGTGCCAGCAGTCCGGGACAGGGTACCTCTGGAAACACCATATATTTT.

This clonotype was counted between two and nine times. The gene calls are TRBV10-3 and TRBJ1-2, with D possibly being TRBD1 (6 bases). The CDR3 has 14 amino acids. Germline CDR1 and CDR2: ENHRY and SYGVKD. V lost 0 bases and J 4 bases, leaving 9 bases between the germline ends. In DNA, the CDR3 is TGTGCCATCAGTGAGTCGGCAGGGGCCTATGGCTACACCTTC. Protein sequence: CAISESAGAYGYTF.

The rearrangement joins TRBV20-1 to TRBJ2-7, with D possibly matching TRBD2 (5 bases). The ends were cut back, 4 bases at V and 1 base at J, with 8 bases in the middle. This CDR3 has 12 amino acids. Germline-derived CDR1 and CDR2 are DFQATT and SNEGSKA (reference sequence). This CDR3 is CSANRGSYEQYF. The CDR3 region has the DNA TGCAGTGCTAACCGGGGTTCCTACGAGCAGTACTTC.

The V gene is TRBV6-2 or TRBV6-3, the J gene TRBJ1-2; no reliable D call. Germline CDR1 is MNHEY and CDR2 is SVGEGT. V lost 2 bases, J lost 1 base, and 20 bases lay in between. This CDR3 is built from 18 residues. The CDR3 loop is CASSYRGQRFSINYGYTF. The CDR3 DNA follows: TGTGCCAGCAGTTACCGCGGGCAGCGGTTTTCGATTAACTATGGCTACACCTTC.

This chain connects TRBV15 to TRBJ1-1, with 12 bases aligning to TRBD1. Germline-derived CDR1 and CDR2 are LNHNV and YYDKDF (reference sequence). The CDR3 is 16 amino acids. Trimming took 5 bases from V and 7 from J; bases not matched to a gene: 11. CDR3 residues: CATSGGPGQGAGEAFF. In nucleotides, the CDR3 is TGTGCCACCAGCGGGGGGCCGGGACAGGGGGCTGGTGAAGCTTTCTTT.

V and J are TRBV6-2 or TRBV6-3 and TRBJ2-5, with D unresolved. CDR3 length: 14 residues. V lost 2 bases and J 2 bases, leaving 9 bases between the germline ends. The V gene's germline CDR1 is MNHEY and CDR2 SVGEGT. The CDR3, as DNA: TGTGCCAGCAGTTACCCTCGTAGGCAAGAGACCCAGTACTTC. It specifies CASSYPRRQETQYF.

This clonotype was detected many times. The chain is built from TRBV5-1 and TRBJ2-7; a possible D gene is TRBD2 (6 bases). This CDR3 contains 15 residues. V dropped 5 bases and J dropped 2 bases, with 17 bases sitting between them. Germline V gene lookup returns CDR1 SGHRS and CDR2 YFSETQ. The CDR3 DNA is TGCGCCAGCAGGAAACGGGACGGGGGTCCCTACGAGCAGTACTTC. Amino acids: CASRKRDGGPYEQYF.

The V and J genes are TRBV10-3 and TRBJ2-3; the D gene is possibly TRBD2 (5 bases). V was trimmed by 4 bases and J by 0 bases, leaving 11 bases between them. This CDR3 has 15 amino acids. In germline, CDR1 is ENHRY, CDR2 SYGVKD. CDR3 nucleotides: TGTGCCATCAGTGTGAATAGCGTTAGCACAGATACGCAGTATTTT. Residues: CAISVNSVSTDTQYF.

The chain joins TRBV7-6 to TRBJ2-6, with 8 nucleotides matching TRBD1. CDR1 SGHVS and CDR2 FNYEAQ come from the germline V gene. V dropped 2 bases and J dropped 2; count of bases not matched to a gene: 2. CDR3 length equals 16 residues. CDR3 region: CASSLQGAAGANVLTF. CDR3 bases: TGTGCCAGCAGCTTACAGGGGGCCGCTGGGGCCAACGTCCTGACTTTC. Using reference TRBV7-6 and TRBJ2-6 for the parts outside the CDR3, the full variable domain is GAGVSQSPRYKVTKRGQDVALRCDPISGHVSLYWYRQALGQGPEFLTYFNYEAQQDKSGLPNDRFSAERPEGSISTLTIQRTEQRDSAMYRCASSLQGAAGANVLTFGAGSRLTVL.

This chain uses TRBV12-3 or TRBV12-4 with TRBJ2-7, with 9 bases identical to TRBD2. There are 17 residues in the CDR3. Trimming at V came to 7 bases and at J to 7 bases, leaving 20 bases not matched to a gene. The CDR3 loop is CASTPRSPAGGIMEQYF. The CDR3 DNA reads TGTGCCAGCACCCCACGGTCGCCCGCGGGAGGGATTATGGAGCAGTACTTC.

CDR3 bases: TGCAGCGTGATCCCAGCGGGTATTCGAGAGACCCAGTACTTC. Translated, it gives CSVIPAGIRETQYF. J is TRBJ2-5 and V is TRBV29-1; a weak D match, TRBD2 (6 bases). Deletions cut 6 bases from V and 4 bases from J, with 18 bases between. The germline V gene encodes CDR1 SQVTM and CDR2 ANQGSEA. The CDR3 length is 14 residues.

The rearrangement links TRBV5-4 to TRBJ2-1; 8 bases map to TRBD1. The CDR3 length is 15 residues. Germline CDR1 and CDR2: SGHNT and YYREEE (reference sequence). Trimming cost V 5 bases and J 3 bases; bases outside gene matches: 7. The CDR3 nucleotides read TGTGCCAGCAGAACCACAGGGGGAGTCTACAATGAGCAGTTCTTC. This encodes CASRTTGGVYNEQFF.

This clonotype was observed a few times. V is TRBV5-1 and J is TRBJ2-2; D is uncertain. Trimming pared 0 bases from V and 6 bases from J, leaving 15 bases between. The CDR3 is made up of 16 amino acids. Germline CDR1 SGHRS, CDR2 YFSETQ. As DNA, the CDR3 is TGCGCCAGCAGCTTGGTTCGGACCATTGGCGCCGGGGAGCTGTTTTTT. Protein: CASSLVRTIGAGELFF.

The J gene is TRBJ1-2, the V gene TRBV12-3 or TRBV12-4; tentatively, D is TRBD1 (6 bases). The CDR3 spans 17 residues. The V gene lost 1 base and the J gene lost 5 bases, with 20 bases spanning the gap. CDR3 coding DNA: TGTGCCAGCAGTTTAGTTGGGGGGGGCGGATTAATATATGGCTACACCTTC. The encoded protein is CASSLVGGGGLIYGYTF.

The rearrangement links TRBV7-9 to TRBJ2-3; the D gene could be TRBD1 or TRBD2 (5 bases each). CDR3 size: 14 residues. The germline V gene encodes CDR1 SEHNR and CDR2 FQNEAQ (reference sequence). V lost 5 bases, J lost 4 bases, and 13 bases lay in between. This chain's CDR3 is CASSQSGLSDTQYF. The CDR3 DNA is TGTGCCAGCAGCCAGTCGGGGCTTTCAGATACGCAGTATTTT.

This sequence joins TRBV6-1 and TRBJ2-3; TRBD2 is a possible D gene (6 bases). The CDR3 extends over 16 amino acids. V was pared by 8 bases and J by 2 bases, with 20 bases between. Germline assignment: CDR1 MNHNS and CDR2 SASEGT. The CDR3 sequence is CASRRGRGIDTDTQYF. In nucleotides, the CDR3 is TGTGCCAGCCGTCGGGGGAGAGGTATTGACACAGATACGCAGTATTTT.

The chain recombines TRBV5-1 with TRBJ2-2; the D gene is possibly TRBD1 (6 bases). Trimming removed 0 bases at V and 5 bases at J, with 14 bases between. Germline assignment: CDR1 SGHRS and CDR2 YFSETQ. The CDR3 has 16 residues. Here the CDR3 reads CASSLGDTPRTGELFF. CDR3 sequence (DNA): TGCGCCAGCAGCTTGGGGGACACCCCGAGAACCGGGGAGCTGTTTTTT.

This clonotype was seen only a few times. The V and J genes are TRBV3-1 and TRBJ2-1, with unresolved D. This CDR3 has 15 residues. The germline CDR1 and CDR2 sequences are LGHDT and YNNKEL (reference sequence). V was trimmed by 1 base and J by 6 bases, leaving 13 bases between them. In DNA form, the CDR3 reads TGTGCCAGCAGCCAAGTGGGGATCGGTTTCAATGAGCAGTTCTTC. It encodes CASSQVGIGFNEQFF.

This chain links TRBV11-1 with TRBJ2-1; 12 nucleotides agree with TRBD2. V dropped 1 base and J dropped 0; count of bases not matched to a gene: 13. CDR3 length equals 21 residues. CDR1 and CDR2 from the germline V gene are SGHAT and FQDESV (reference sequence). CDR3 nucleotides: TGTGCCAGCAGCTTAGTGCCTATAGCTAGCGGGAGGGCCTCCTCCTACAATGAGCAGTTCTTC. It translates to CASSLVPIASGRASSYNEQFF.

Only a few counts were recorded for this clonotype. The chain joins TRBV4-1 to TRBJ2-2; TRBD2 aligns across 10 bases. Germline assignment: CDR1 MGHRA and CDR2 YSYEKL. The CDR3 sequence is 16 residues long. J gave up 4 bases and V 3 bases, and 5 bases lay outside the gene matches. The CDR3 region has the DNA TGCGCCAGCAGCCACAGCGGGGGGGCAAGCACCGGGGAGCTGTTTTTT. It yields the protein CASSHSGGASTGELFF.

This clonotype showed up just a few times. The chain combines TRBV12-3 or TRBV12-4 with TRBJ2-3; 8 nucleotides match TRBD1. The trim removed 2 bases at V and 2 bases at J, leaving 6 bases unmatched. This CDR3 has 16 amino acids. This CDR3 is CASSLSGTGHTDTQYF. As DNA, the CDR3 is TGTGCCAGCAGTTTATCCGGGACAGGCCACACAGATACGCAGTATTTT.

This clonotype has only a few counts. The chain has TRBV5-1 and TRBJ2-1; 8 bases are a match to TRBD2. Germline-derived CDR1 and CDR2 are SGHRS and YFSETQ. The J segment lost 8 bases and the V segment lost 4 bases, leaving 8 bases of the junction unmatched. The CDR3 has 14 residues. The CDR3 loop reads CASSRLATVDEQFF. The CDR3 coding sequence is TGCGCCAGCAGCCGACTAGCGACTGTCGATGAGCAGTTCTTC.

This clonotype was seen more than once but under ten times. The chain links TRBV2 to TRBJ1-1, with TRBD1 as a possible D gene (6 bases). V was shortened by 6 bases and J by 6 bases, with 14 bases between the two germline ends. Germline CDR1 and CDR2: SNHLY and FYNNEI. There are 13 residues in the CDR3. CDR3: CASRKKRGAEAFF. CDR3 coding DNA: TGTGCCAGCAGGAAAAAGAGGGGGGCTGAAGCTTTCTTT. The variable domain in full, completed from reference TRBV2 and TRBJ1-1, reads EPEVTQTPSHQVTQMGQEVILRCVPISNHLYFYWYRQILGQKVEFLVSFYNNEISEKSEIFDDQFSVERPDGSNFTLKIRSTKLEDSAMYFCASRKKRGAEAFFGQGTRLTVV.

On this clonotype: This sequence may be a read error, since a much larger clone differs from it by one base. The chain uses TRBV27 and TRBJ1-1; D perhaps matches TRBD1 (5 bases). The CDR3 extends over 18 amino acids. Germline-derived CDR1 and CDR2 are MNHEY and SMNVEV (reference sequence). The CDR3 protein is CAISLYALGGASNTEAFF. The CDR3, as DNA: TGTGCCATCAGTTTATACGCTCTTGGAGGGGCCTCGAACACTGAAGCTTTCTTT.

The chain combines TRBV21-1 with TRBJ2-1; the D call in the table, TRBD1, was not verified against the DNA. TRBV21-1 is noted as a pseudogene. The CDR3 has 17 residues. CDR3 in DNA: TGTGCCAGCAGCAAAGGAGGCAGGGGCGTCTCCTACAATGAGCAGTTCTTC. It yields the protein CASSKGGRGVSYNEQFF.